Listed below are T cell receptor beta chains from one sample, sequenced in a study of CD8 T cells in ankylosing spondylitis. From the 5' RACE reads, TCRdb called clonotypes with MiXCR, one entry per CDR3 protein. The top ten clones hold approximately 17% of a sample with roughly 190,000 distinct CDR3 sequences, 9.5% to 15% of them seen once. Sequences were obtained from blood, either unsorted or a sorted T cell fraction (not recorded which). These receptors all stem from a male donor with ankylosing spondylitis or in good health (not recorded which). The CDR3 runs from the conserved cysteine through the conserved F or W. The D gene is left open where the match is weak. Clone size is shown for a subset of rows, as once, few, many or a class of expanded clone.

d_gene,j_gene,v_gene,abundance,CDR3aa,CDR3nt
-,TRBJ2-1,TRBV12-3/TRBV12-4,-,CASSFGLLSSYNEQFF,TGTGCCAGCAGTTTTGGACTCCTGAGCTCCTACAATGAGCAGTTCTTC
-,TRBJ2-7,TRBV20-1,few,CSAREGRGGYEQYF,TGCAGTGCTAGAGAGGGCAGGGGCGGGTACGAGCAGTACTTC
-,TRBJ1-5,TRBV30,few,CAWSVLGSQPQHF,TGTGCCTGGAGTGTACTCGGGAGTCAGCCCCAGCATTTT
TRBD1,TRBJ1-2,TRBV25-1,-,CASSEWEGARNYGYTF,TGTGCCAGCAGTGAATGGGAGGGGGCGCGGAACTATGGCTACACCTTC
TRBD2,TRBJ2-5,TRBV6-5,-,CASSYSGPGSGGPQETQYF,TGTGCCAGCAGTTACTCGGGACCGGGTAGCGGGGGGCCCCAGGAGACCCAGTACTTC
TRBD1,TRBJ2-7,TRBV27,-,CASSFGQGGVRYF,TGTGCCAGCAGTTTTGGACAGGGGGGAGTTCGGTACTTC
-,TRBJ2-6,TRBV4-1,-,CASSRGSGANVLTF,TGCGCCAGCAGCCGGGGCTCTGGGGCCAACGTCCTGACTTTC
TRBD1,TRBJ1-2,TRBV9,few,CASSGDSGYTF,TGTGCCAGCAGCGGGGACAGTGGCTACACCTTC
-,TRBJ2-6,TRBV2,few,CASRGFRDNSGANVLTF,TGTGCCAGCAGGGGGTTTAGGGACAACTCTGGGGCCAACGTCCTGACTTTC
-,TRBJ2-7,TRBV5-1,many,CASKFLTESYEQYF,TGCGCCAGCAAATTTCTGACAGAGTCCTACGAGCAGTACTTC
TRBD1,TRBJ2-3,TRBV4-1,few,CASSQATGGTDTQYF,TGCGCCAGCAGCCAAGCGACAGGGGGCACAGATACGCAGTATTTT
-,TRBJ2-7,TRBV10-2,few,CASSGHLLEQYF,TGCGCCAGCAGTGGGCACCTTTTAGAGCAGTACTTC